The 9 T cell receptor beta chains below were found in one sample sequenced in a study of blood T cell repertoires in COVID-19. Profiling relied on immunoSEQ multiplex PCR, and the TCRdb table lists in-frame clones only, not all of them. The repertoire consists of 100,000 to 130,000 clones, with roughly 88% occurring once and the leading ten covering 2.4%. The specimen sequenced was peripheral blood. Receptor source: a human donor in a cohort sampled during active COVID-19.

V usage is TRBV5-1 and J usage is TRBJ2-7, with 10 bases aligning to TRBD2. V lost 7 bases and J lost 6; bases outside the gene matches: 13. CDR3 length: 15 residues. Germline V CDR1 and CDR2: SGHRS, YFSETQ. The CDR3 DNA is TGCGCCAGCCGCCAGACCGGGACTAGCGTCTCCGAGCAGTACTTC. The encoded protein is CASRQTGTSVSEQYF.

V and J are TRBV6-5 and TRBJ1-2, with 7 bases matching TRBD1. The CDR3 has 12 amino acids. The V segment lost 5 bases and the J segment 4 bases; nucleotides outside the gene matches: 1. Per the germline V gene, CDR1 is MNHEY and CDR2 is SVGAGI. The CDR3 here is CASSPGGYGYTF. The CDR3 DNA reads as TGTGCCAGCAGTCCAGGGGGCTATGGCTACACCTTC.

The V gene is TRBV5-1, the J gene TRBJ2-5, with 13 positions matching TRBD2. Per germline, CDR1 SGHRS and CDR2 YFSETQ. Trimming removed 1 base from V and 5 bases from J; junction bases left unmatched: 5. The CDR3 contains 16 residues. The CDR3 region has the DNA TGCGCCAGCAGCTTGCCGGGACTAGCGGGGAGGGAGACCCAGTACTTC. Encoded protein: CASSLPGLAGRETQYF. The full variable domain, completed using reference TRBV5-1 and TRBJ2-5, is KAGVTQTPRYLIKTRGQQVTLSCSPISGHRSVSWYQQTPGQGLQFLFEYFSETQRNKGNFPGRFSGRQFSNSRSEMNVSTLELGDSALYLCASSLPGLAGRETQYFGPGTRLLVL.

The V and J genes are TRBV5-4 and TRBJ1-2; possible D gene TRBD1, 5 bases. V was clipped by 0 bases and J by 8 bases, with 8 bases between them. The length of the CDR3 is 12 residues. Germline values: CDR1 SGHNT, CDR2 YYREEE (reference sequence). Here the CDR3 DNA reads TGTGCCAGCAGCTTGGACAGGAGAGGCTACACCTTC. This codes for CASSLDRRGYTF. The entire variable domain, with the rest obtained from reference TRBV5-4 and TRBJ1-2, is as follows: ETGVTQSPTHLIKTRGQQVTLRCSSQSGHNTVSWYQQALGQGPQFIFQYYREEENGRGNFPPRFSGLQFPNYSSELNVNALELDDSALYLCASSLDRRGYTFGSGTRLTVV.

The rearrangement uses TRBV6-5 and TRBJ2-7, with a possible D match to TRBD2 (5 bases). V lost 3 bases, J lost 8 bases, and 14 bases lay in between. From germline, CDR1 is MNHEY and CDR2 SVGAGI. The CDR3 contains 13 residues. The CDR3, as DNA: TGTGCCAGCAGTTATGGAGGAGGCAGTAAGCAGTACTTC. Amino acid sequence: CASSYGGGSKQYF.

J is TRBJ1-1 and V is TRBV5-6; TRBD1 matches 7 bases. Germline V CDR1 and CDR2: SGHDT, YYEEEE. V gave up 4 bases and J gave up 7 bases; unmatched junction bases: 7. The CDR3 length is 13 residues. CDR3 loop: CASSRVDRVEAFF. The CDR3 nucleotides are TGTGCCAGCAGCAGAGTTGACAGGGTTGAAGCTTTCTTT.

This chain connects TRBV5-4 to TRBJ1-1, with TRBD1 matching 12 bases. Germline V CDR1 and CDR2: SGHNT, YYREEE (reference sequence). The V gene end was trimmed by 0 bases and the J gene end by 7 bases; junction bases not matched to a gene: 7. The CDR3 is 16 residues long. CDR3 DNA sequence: TGTGCCAGCAGCTTGGGAGGGACAGGGGGCTCGATTGAAGCTTTCTTT. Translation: CASSLGGTGGSIEAFF. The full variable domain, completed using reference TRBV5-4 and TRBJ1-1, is ETGVTQSPTHLIKTRGQQVTLRCSSQSGHNTVSWYQQALGQGPQFIFQYYREEENGRGNFPPRFSGLQFPNYSSELNVNALELDDSALYLCASSLGGTGGSIEAFFGQGTRLTVV.

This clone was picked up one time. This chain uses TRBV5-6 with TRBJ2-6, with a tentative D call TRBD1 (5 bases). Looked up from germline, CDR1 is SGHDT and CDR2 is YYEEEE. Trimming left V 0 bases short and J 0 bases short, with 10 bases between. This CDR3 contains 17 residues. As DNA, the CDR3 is TGTGCCAGCAGCTTGGTAAAAGGGGTCTCTGGGGCCAACGTCCTGACTTTC. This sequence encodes CASSLVKGVSGANVLTF. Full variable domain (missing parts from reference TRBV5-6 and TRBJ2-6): DAGVTQSPTHLIKTRGQQVTLRCSPKSGHDTVSWYQQALGQGPQFIFQYYEEEERQRGNFPDRFSGHQFPNYSSELNVNALLLGDSALYLCASSLVKGVSGANVLTFGAGSRLTVL.

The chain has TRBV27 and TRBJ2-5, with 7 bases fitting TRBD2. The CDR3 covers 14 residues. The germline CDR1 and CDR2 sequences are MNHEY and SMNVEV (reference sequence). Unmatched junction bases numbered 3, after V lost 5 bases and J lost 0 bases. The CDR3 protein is CASSPLADQETQYF. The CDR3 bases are TGTGCCAGCAGTCCGCTAGCGGACCAAGAGACCCAGTACTTC.